This passage covers 10 T cell receptor beta chains from one sample sequenced in a study of blood T cell repertoires in COVID-19. The table came from immunoSEQ multiplex PCR; TCRdb's copy has only in-frame clones and leaves some out. The data hold roughly 110,000 clones, with just over 90% observed a single time. The sequencing input was peripheral blood. The receptors were gathered from a woman between 25 and 40 years old with acute or convalescent COVID-19.

The CDR3 coding sequence is TGTGCCAGCAGTGCATTATGGGGGGTGGGTTCCCCCGATACGCAGTATTTT. Protein sequence: CASSALWGVGSPDTQYF. The chain is built from TRBV5-8 and TRBJ2-3; TRBD2 might be the D (6 bases). CDR1 and CDR2 (germline): SGHTS, YDEGEE. This CDR3 has 17 amino acids. Trimming shortened V by 5 bases and J by 6 bases, and 25 bases separated the two germline ends.

This chain uses TRBV7-9 with TRBJ1-4, with D tentatively TRBD1 (5 bases). Germline V gives CDR1 SEHNR, CDR2 FQNEAQ (reference sequence). The CDR3 spans 16 residues. Trimming cost V 4 bases and J 3 bases, with 15 bases left between them. Here the CDR3 DNA reads TGTGCCAGCAGCTATGCTGGGGCAGGGCCTAATGAAAAACTGTTTTTT. Its protein is CASSYAGAGPNEKLFF.

This clone was seen only a few times. This chain uses TRBV19 with TRBJ2-1; tentative D call: TRBD1 (5 bases). With 5 bases removed from V and 14 bases from J, the gap between germline ends came to 19 bases. Germline V gene sequence: CDR1 LNHDA, CDR2 SQIVND (reference sequence). The CDR3 consists of 13 residues. CDR3 bases: TGTGCCAGTAGTCCACGGACGGACATGACGAAGTTCTTC. It is translated as CASSPRTDMTKFF.

The V gene is TRBV5-5, the J gene TRBJ1-6, with 10 positions matching TRBD1. CDR1 is SGHKS, CDR2 YYEKEE, per germline (reference sequence). With V trimmed by 0 bases and J by 8 bases, 8 bases remained unmatched. The length of the CDR3 is 17 residues. The DNA for the CDR3 is TGTGCCAGCAGCTTGGTCGAGGGGGGACAGGGGTATTCACCCCTCCACTTT. It is translated as CASSLVEGGQGYSPLHF.

Here the CDR3 reads CASSPRLVRQADTQYF. CDR3 coding DNA: TGTGCCAGCTCACCCCGGTTGGTCAGACAAGCAGATACGCAGTATTTT. The rearrangement joins TRBV18 to TRBJ2-3; the D is unclear. The CDR3 is made up of 16 amino acids. Looked up from germline, CDR1 is KGHSH and CDR2 is LQKENI. V shed 3 bases and J shed 4 bases, with 17 bases lying between them. The variable domain in full, with the rest retrieved from reference TRBV18 and TRBJ2-3, is NAGVMQNPRHLVRRRGQEARLRCSPMKGHSHVYWYRQLPEEGLKFMVYLQKENIIDESGMPKERFSAEFPKEGPSILRIQQVVRGDSAAYFCASSPRLVRQADTQYFGPGTRLTVL.

The chain employs TRBV7-3 and TRBJ1-1; D call uncertain. Trimming took off 2 bases at V and 4 bases at J, with 8 bases between the two ends. The CDR3 is 13 amino acids. Per the germline V gene, CDR1 is SGHTA and CDR2 is FQGTGA. Written as DNA, the CDR3 is TGTGCCAGCAGCTTAGCGGGTGCCACTGAAGCTTTCTTT. This translates into CASSLAGATEAFF.

This clone was found once. The V gene is TRBV29-1, the J gene TRBJ2-3; TRBD2 aligns across 12 bases. Losses at the gene ends were 6 bases for V and 9 bases for J; bases not matched to a gene: 13. The CDR3 extends over 15 amino acids. CDR1 and CDR2 from the germline V gene are SQVTM and ANQGSEA. CDR3 sequence (DNA): TGCAGCGTGGGTAGAAGACTAGCGGGAGTTGAGACGCAGTATTTT. Translating gives CSVGRRLAGVETQYF.

This chain joins TRBV27 and TRBJ1-6, with TRBD1 matching 7 bases. Per germline, CDR1 MNHEY and CDR2 SMNVEV (reference sequence). This CDR3 has 14 residues. V lost 4 bases, J lost 6 bases, and 3 bases stayed unmatched. As DNA, the CDR3 is TGTGCCAGCAGTTGGCGACAGGGTAATTCACCCCTCCACTTT. Translating gives CASSWRQGNSPLHF.

CDR3 nucleotides: TGTGCCAGCAGCCAAAGGGGGTTGGGTGAAGCTTTCTTT. This translates into CASSQRGLGEAFF. The J gene is TRBJ1-1, the V gene TRBV4-2; the D gene is possibly TRBD1 (6 bases). This CDR3 has 13 residues. Trimming pared 2 bases from V and 7 bases from J, leaving 11 bases between. The germline V gene has CDR1 LGHNA and CDR2 YNFKEQ.

The chain employs TRBV27 and TRBJ2-7; D might be TRBD1 (5 bases). The germline V gene has CDR1 MNHEY and CDR2 SMNVEV (reference sequence). Trimming cost V 3 bases and J 2 bases, with 17 bases left between them. This CDR3 comprises 16 residues. The CDR3 loop reads CASSFAGQVWPYEQYF. In nucleotides, the CDR3 is TGTGCCAGCAGTTTTGCCGGACAAGTCTGGCCCTACGAGCAGTACTTC.